What follows describes a single T cell receptor beta chain. This entry belongs to a study of human versus mouse CDR3 diversity and MHC coevolution. The protocol was immunoSEQ multiplex PCR, while the TCRdb copy is restricted to in-frame clones and leaves out a portion. Counted here are about 83,000 clones, less than 95% occurring once; the ten biggest clones make up less than 0.19%. V lost 4 bases and J lost 4; bases outside the gene matches: 8. In germline, CDR1 is SGHRS, CDR2 YFSETQ. There are 15 residues in the CDR3. Material for sequencing was naive CD4+ T cells from blood. Subset of the sample: CD45RO-negative CD62L-positive naive CD4 T cells. The sequence derives from a person aged 30-69 years in good health. The chain employs TRBV5-1 and TRBJ1-2; 9 bases match TRBD1. CDR3 DNA sequence: TGCGCCAGCAGCCCGTCCGGGACAGGGCCCTATGGCTACACCTTC. It specifies CASSPSGTGPYGYTF.